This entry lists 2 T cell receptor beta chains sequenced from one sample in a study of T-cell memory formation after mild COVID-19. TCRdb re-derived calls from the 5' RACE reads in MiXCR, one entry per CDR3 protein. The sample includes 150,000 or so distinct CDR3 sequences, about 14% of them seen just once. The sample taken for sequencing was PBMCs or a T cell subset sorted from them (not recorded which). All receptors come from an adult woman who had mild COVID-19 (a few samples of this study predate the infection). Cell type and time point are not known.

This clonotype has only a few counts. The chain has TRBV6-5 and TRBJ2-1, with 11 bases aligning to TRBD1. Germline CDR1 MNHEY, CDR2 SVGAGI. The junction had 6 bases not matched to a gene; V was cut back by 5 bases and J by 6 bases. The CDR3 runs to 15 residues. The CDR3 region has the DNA TGTGCCAGCAGTCCCGGGACAGGGGGGTTCAATGAGCAGTTCTTC. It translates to CASSPGTGGFNEQFF.

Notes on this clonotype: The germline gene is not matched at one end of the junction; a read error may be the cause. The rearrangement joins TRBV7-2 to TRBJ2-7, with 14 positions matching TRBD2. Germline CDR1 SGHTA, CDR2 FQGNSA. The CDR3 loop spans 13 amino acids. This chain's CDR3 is CASSPGLAGAWGF. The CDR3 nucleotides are TGTGCCAGCAGCCCGGGACTAGCGGGGGCATGGGGCTTC.